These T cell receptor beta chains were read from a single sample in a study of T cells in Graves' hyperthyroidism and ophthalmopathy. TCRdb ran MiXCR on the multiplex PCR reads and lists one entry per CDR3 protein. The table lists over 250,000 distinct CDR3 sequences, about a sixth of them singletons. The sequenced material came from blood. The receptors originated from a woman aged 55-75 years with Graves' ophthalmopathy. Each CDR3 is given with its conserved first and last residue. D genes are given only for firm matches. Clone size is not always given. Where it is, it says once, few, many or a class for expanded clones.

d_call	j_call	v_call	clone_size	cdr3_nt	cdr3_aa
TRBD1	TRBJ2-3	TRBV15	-	TGTGCCACCGAAACAGGGGGTACAGATACGCAGTATTTT	CATETGGTDTQYF
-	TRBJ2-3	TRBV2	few	TGTGCCAGCAGTGAATTGTTAAATGTCGGTACAGATACGCAGTATTTT	CASSELLNVGTDTQYF
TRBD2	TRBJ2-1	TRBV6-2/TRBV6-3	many	TGTGCCAGCGATGATGAAAGCGGGGACCACAATGAGCAGTTCTTC	CASDDESGDHNEQFF
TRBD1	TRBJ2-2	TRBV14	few	TGTGCCAGCAGCCAGATTAACAGGGGGAACACCGGGGAGCTGTTTTTT	CASSQINRGNTGELFF
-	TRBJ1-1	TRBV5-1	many	TGCGCCAGCAGCTTGGGCGGCAGGGCGAACACTGAAGCTTTCTTT	CASSLGGRANTEAFF
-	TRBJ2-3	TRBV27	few	TGTGCCAGCAGTATACAACCGGGACGTATACAGTATTTT	CASSIQPGRIQYF
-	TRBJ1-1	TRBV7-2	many	TGTGCCAGCACCCACGGTTCAGGGATGAACACTGAAGCTTTCTTT	CASTHGSGMNTEAFF
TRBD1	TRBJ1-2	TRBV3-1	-	TGTGCCAGCAGCCAAGAAGGGGGCCCCTATGGCTACACCTTC	CASSQEGGPYGYTF
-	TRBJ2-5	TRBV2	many	TGTGCCAGCAGTCCCAACGTGGGGGGGCAGGAGACCCAGTACTTC	CASSPNVGGQETQYF
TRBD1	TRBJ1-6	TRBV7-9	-	TGTGCCAGCAGCTCGTCGGGACAGGGTGATTCACCCCTCCACTTT	CASSSSGQGDSPLHF
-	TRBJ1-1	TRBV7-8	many	TGTGCCAGCAGCTTGTATGGGACCAACACTGAAGCTTTCTTT	CASSLYGTNTEAFF
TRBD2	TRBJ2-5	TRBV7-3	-	TGTGCCAGCAGCATCGGACTAGCGGGCCGTCAAGAGACCCAGTACTTC	CASSIGLAGRQETQYF
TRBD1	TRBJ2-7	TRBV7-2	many	TGTGCCAGCAGCTTCGGGACAGGGGCCCGCGAGCAGTACTTC	CASSFGTGAREQYF
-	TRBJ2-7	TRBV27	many	TGTGCCAGCAGCCCCCAGGGGCCCTACGAGCAGTACTTC	CASSPQGPYEQYF
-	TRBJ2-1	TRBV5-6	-	TGTGCCAGCGGCTTGGGTCTCAGGGCAGGGGATGAGCAGTTCTTC	CASGLGLRAGDEQFF
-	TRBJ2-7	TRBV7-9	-	TGTGCCAGCAGCTCCCTCAAGGGGCCCTACGAGCAGTACTTC	CASSSLKGPYEQYF
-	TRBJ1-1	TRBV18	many	TGTGCCAGCTCACCATCCCCAGGGCCCGCTGAAGCTTTCTTT	CASSPSPGPAEAFF
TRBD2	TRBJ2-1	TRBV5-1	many	TGCGCCAGCAGCTTGGCCCCCCCCCTGGCGGGAGTAGAGCAGTTCTTC	CASSLAPPLAGVEQFF
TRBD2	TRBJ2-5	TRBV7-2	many	TGTGCCAGCAGCTTATGGGAGGGCAGGGAGAAGACCCAGTACTTC	CASSLWEGREKTQYF
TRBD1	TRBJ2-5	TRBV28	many	TGTGCCAGCAAAAAACCGACAGGGGGGGGCGAGACCCAGTACTTC	CASKKPTGGGETQYF
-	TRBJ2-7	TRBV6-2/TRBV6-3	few	TGTGCCAGTCAAAGGGGGTACGAGCAGTACTTC	CASQRGYEQYF
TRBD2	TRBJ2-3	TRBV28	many	TGTGCCAGCATTGGAGCGGGAGGGATCACAGATACGCAGTATTTT	CASIGAGGITDTQYF
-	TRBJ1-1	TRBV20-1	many	TGCAGTGTCGCCTCATCCCGTGGGGGAGGGAACACTGAAGCTTTCTTT	CSVASSRGGGNTEAFF
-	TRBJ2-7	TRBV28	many	TGTGCCACCCGATCCCCGCTCGAGCAGTACTTC	CATRSPLEQYF
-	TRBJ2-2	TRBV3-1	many	TGTGCCAGCAGCCAAGATGGCGGTCGACGCACCGGGGAGCTGTTTTTT	CASSQDGGRRTGELFF